The 3 T cell receptor beta chains below all came from one sample that was sequenced in a study of control samples from healthy donors and cancer patients. Profiled with immunoSEQ multiplex PCR; TCRdb holds only in-frame clones, not every one. The sample holds roughly 200,000 clones, 91% seen once. The sequenced sample was blood. The receptors were sampled from a man aged 25 to 45 in good health.

V usage is TRBV7-8 and J usage is TRBJ2-7; D is uncertain. Germline CDR1 SGHVS, CDR2 FQNEAQ. V gave up 1 base and J gave up 3 bases, with 10 bases separating them. The CDR3 extends over 14 amino acids. DNA for the CDR3: TGTGCCAGCAGCTTAGAGCTTGGGATCTACGAGCAGTACTTC. Translated: CASSLELGIYEQYF.

CDR3 coding DNA: TGTGCCAGCAGTGAAATGGTAGCGGGGGGCACAGATACGCAGTATTTT. Its translation: CASSEMVAGGTDTQYF. This chain connects TRBV6-1 to TRBJ2-3; 9 positions agree with TRBD2. This CDR3 is built from 16 residues. Germline CDR1 MNHNS, CDR2 SASEGT. With 2 bases clipped from V and 1 base from J, the junction kept 4 bases outside the gene matches.

CDR3 amino acids: CASSLQQGASNYGYTF. The CDR3 region has the DNA TGCGCCAGCAGCCTGCAACAGGGGGCATCCAACTATGGCTACACCTTC. The chain employs TRBV5-1 and TRBJ1-2, with 9 bases aligning to TRBD1. The CDR3 has 16 amino acids. Germline values: CDR1 SGHRS, CDR2 YFSETQ. Losses at the gene ends were 4 bases for V and 2 bases for J; bases not matched to a gene: 9.